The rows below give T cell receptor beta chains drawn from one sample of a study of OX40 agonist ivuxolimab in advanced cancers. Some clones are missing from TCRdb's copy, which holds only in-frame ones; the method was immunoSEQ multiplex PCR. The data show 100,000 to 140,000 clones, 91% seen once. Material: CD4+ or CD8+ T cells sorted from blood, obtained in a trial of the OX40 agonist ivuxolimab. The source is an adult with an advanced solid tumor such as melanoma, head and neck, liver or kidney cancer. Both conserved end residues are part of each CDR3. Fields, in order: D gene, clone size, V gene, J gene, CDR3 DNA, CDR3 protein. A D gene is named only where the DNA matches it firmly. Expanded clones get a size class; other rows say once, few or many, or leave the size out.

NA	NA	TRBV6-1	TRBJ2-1	TGTGCCAGCGCCCGGGACGGGGCCTACAATGAGCAGTTCTTC	CASARDGAYNEQFF
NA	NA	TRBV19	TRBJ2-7	TGTGCCAGTAGCTTTTTTCATAGCGGCCTATACGAGCAGTACTTC	CASSFFHSGLYEQYF
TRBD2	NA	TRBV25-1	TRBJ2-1	TGTGCCAGCAGTGTCGCTAGCGGCCCCTGGATGGATGAGCAGTTCTTC	CASSVASGPWMDEQFF
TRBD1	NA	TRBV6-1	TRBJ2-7	TGTGCCAGCAACAGGGACAGTACCTACGAGCAGTACTTC	CASNRDSTYEQYF
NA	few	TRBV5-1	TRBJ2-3	TGCGCCAGCAGCTTGAACATCCAGGCGAGCACAGATACGCAGTATTTT	CASSLNIQASTDTQYF
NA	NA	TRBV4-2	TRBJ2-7	TGTGCCAGCAGCCAAGATGACAGTACCTACGAGCAGTACTTC	CASSQDDSTYEQYF
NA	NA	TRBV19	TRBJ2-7	TGTGCCAGTATGAATCGGGGTACCTACGAGCAGTACTTC	CASMNRGTYEQYF
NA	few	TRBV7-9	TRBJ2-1	TGTGCCAGCAGATCAGACAGGAGCTCCTACAATGAGCAGTTCTTC	CASRSDRSSYNEQFF
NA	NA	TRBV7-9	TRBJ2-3	TGTGCCAGCAGCTACGGACTCGGCACAGATACGCAGTATTTT	CASSYGLGTDTQYF
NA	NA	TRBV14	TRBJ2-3	TGTGCCAGCAGCCAAGAACGTTTCTTGGGGAGCTTCGGAAATACGCAGTATTTT	CASSQERFLGSFGNTQYF
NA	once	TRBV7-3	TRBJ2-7	TGTGCCAGCAGCTTAATGACCGCCACAGCCTACGAGCAGTACTTC	CASSLMTATAYEQYF
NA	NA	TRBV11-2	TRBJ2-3	TGTGCCAGCAGCCGGGACCGGAGCACAGATACGCAGTATTTT	CASSRDRSTDTQYF
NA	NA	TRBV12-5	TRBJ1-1	TGTGCTAGTGTGCCCATCGGGGACACTGAAGCTTTCTTT	CASVPIGDTEAFF
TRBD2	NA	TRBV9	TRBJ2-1	TGTGCCAGCAGCGTAGGCGGGGGCTCCTACAATGAGCAGTTCTTC	CASSVGGGSYNEQFF
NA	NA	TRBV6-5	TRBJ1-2	TGTGCCAGCAGTAGGCACAGGGAGAGTGGCTATGGCTACACCTTC	CASSRHRESGYGYTF
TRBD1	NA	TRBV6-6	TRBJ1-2	TGTGCCAGCAGCCTCCCGGGACAGGGAGCTAACTATGGCTACACCTTC	CASSLPGQGANYGYTF
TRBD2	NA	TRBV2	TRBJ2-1	TGTGCCAGCAGTTCACTAGCGGGAGATAGGGTTGAGCAGTTCTTC	CASSSLAGDRVEQFF
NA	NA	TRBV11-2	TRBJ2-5	TGTGCCAGCAGCTTAGGAGCGTTGGCAGGGATCGGAGAGACCCAGTACTTC	CASSLGALAGIGETQYF
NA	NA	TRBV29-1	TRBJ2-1	TGCAGCCCCTTAGGGCCGGGGGATGAGCAGTTCTTC	CSPLGPGDEQFF
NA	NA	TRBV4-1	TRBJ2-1	TGCGCCAGCAGCCAAGAAAGGAATGAGCAGTTCTTC	CASSQERNEQFF
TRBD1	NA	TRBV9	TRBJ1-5	TGTGCCAGCAGCACCGGGACAGGGGCCAATCAGCCCCAGCATTTT	CASSTGTGANQPQHF
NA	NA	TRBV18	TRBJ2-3	TGTGCCAGCTCCCTACCGGTTTGGGATCACCGCACAGATACGCAGTATTTT	CASSLPVWDHRTDTQYF
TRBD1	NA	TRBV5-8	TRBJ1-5	TGTGCCAGCAGCTTCGGGACAGGGGGCGCACAGCCCCAGCATTTT	CASSFGTGGAQPQHF
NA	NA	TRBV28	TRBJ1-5	TGTGCCATAAATACCCAGGGTAGTGGCAATCAGCCCCAGCATTTT	CAINTQGSGNQPQHF
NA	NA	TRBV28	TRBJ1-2	TGTGCCAGTAGCCTGGGGCCCCTCTATGGCTACACCTTC	CASSLGPLYGYTF
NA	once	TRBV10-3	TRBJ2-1	TGTGCCATCAGTGAGTCGAGGACGTCCTACAATGAGCAGTTCTTC	CAISESRTSYNEQFF
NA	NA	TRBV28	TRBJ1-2	NA	CASSFLENRPRGGYTF
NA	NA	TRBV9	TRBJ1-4	TGTGCCAGCAGCGTTCAAGCGACTACCGATACTGAAAAACTGTTTTTT	CASSVQATTDTEKLFF
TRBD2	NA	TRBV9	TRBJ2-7	TGTGCCAGCAGCTCCGGGACTAGAACCTACGAGCAGTACTTC	CASSSGTRTYEQYF
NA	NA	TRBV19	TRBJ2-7	TGTGCCAGTAGTATAGTAGGGACACCCTCCTACGAGCAGTACTTC	CASSIVGTPSYEQYF
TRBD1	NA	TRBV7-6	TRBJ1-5	TGTGCCAGCAGCCGGTGGACAGGGGACTATTTGGCCCAGCATTTT	CASSRWTGDYLAQHF
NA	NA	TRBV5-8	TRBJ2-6	TGTGCCAGCAGCTTACCACCTTCTGGGGCCAACGTCCTGACTTTC	CASSLPPSGANVLTF
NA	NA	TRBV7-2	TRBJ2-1	TGTGCCAGCAGCCCTCCCGGGACCCGCAACAATGAGCAGTTCTTC	CASSPPGTRNNEQFF
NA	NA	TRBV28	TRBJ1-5	TGTGCCAGCAGTTTCATACCCAGTCAGCCCCAGCATTTT	CASSFIPSQPQHF
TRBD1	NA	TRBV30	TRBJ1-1	TGTGCCTGGAGCCCGGACAGGGGCACTGAAGCTTTCTTT	CAWSPDRGTEAFF
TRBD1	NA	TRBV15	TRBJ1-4	TGTGCCACCAGCAGAGATCAGGACAGGGTAACACTGTTTTTT	CATSRDQDRVTLFF
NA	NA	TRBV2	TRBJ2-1	TGTGAGAGCAAGGGGACACGCTCCTACAATGAGCAGTTCTTC	CESKGTRSYNEQFF
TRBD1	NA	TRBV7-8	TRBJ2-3	TGTGCCAGCAGCTTCCCCCGGGACAGGGAGACAGATACGCAGTATTTT	CASSFPRDRETDTQYF
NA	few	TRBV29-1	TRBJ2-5	TGCAGCGTTGATTGGGCGGACGCTACCCCTTCTCAAGAGACCCAGTACTTC	CSVDWADATPSQETQYF
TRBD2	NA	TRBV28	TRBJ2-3	TGTGCCAGCAGCCTCGGTCTAGCGGGAGGACAAGATACGCAGTATTTT	CASSLGLAGGQDTQYF
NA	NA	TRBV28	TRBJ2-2	TGTGCCAGCAGTTTAGGGAGTAGATTGAACACCGGGGAGCTGTTTTTT	CASSLGSRLNTGELFF